The clone carrying this T cell receptor (beta chain) was observed many times. Its antigen is not identified. Combining iRepertoire HTBI primers with Arm-PCR of CDR3 regions, the authors built TCR beta libraries. In TCRdb, the multiplex PCR reads were re-called with MiXCR into one record per CDR3 protein. The sample has about 340,000 distinct CDR3 sequences; less than 20% are singletons. The length of the CDR3 is 12 residues. V lost 0 bases and J lost 12, with 14 bases in between. From germline, CDR1 is GTSNPN and CDR2 SVGIG (reference sequence). Time point meaning: persistent/refractory GD, antithyroid drugs over 5 years with positive TRAb. PBMCs provided the RNA from which the TCR library was made. Clinicians diagnosed Graves' disease using American Thyroid Association guidelines. The data were taken from a study of regulatory T cells in long-lasting Graves disease. Study results and caveats: TCR diversity in persistent Graves' patients was below that of newly diagnosed ones.

This TCR came from a female donor with Graves disease. The source material was peripheral blood mononuclear cells (PBMCs), sampled when the disease was refractory, from a patient treated with antithyroid drugs. The chain uses TRBV30 and TRBJ1-1; D gene uncertain. The CDR3 DNA reads TGTGCCTGGAGTGTATCCCAAGAGCTGTCTTTCTTT. As protein: CAWSVSQELSFF.